Included here is one TCR beta chain sequence, with context. This clone was counted only a few times. Its antigen has not been determined. No much larger clone is present one base from it, and per-base qualities are unavailable. The trial excluded patients who had a history of autoimmune disease or were on systemic immunosuppression. In every dose cohort, peripheral blood was drawn for TCR sequencing at baseline, cycle 4 day 1, and cycle 7 day 1. Samples came from an open-label, multicenter, first-in-human phase I dose-escalation trial of ivuxolimab. Adults with locally advanced or metastatic melanoma, renal cell carcinoma, hepatocellular carcinoma or head and neck squamous cell carcinoma were enrolled in the trial. CD4+ and CD8+ T cells were sorted separately from peripheral blood before TCR sequencing. To sequence the TCRbeta CDR3 region, genomic DNA was isolated from the sorted cells. The immunoSEQ Assay was used for sequencing of TCRbeta CDR3 regions. The source is immuneACCESS, and TCRdb retained only in-frame sequences with V and J called. Part of the clones is not carried over; for the studies checked, unresolved V genes explain less than half of this, and the remainder is unexplained. For this sample there are about 80,000 clones; 90% to 95% appear just once. Around 0.75% of the sample rests with the top ten.

The germline V gene yields SGHTA for CDR1 and FQGNSA for CDR2. The CDR3 has 14 amino acids, counting the end cysteine and phenylalanine. CDR3 DNA is the only sequence kept; it has 42 bases, read in frame from the first base. V is clipped by 1 base and J by 6 bases, and the sequence between their germline boundaries is 12 bases long. The data were obtained in a study of OX40 agonist ivuxolimab in advanced cancers. Broadly, across the study: Ivuxolimab, which targeted the costimulatory receptor OX40 (CD134), was an agonistic, fully human IgG2 monoclonal antibody. Intravenous ivuxolimab was administered to patients every 2 weeks at six dose levels: 0.01, 0.1, 0.3, 1.5, 3 and 10 mg/kg. Of the approximately 50 dose-escalation patients, hepatocellular carcinoma was present in about 20, melanoma in approximately 15, renal cell carcinoma in 9 and head and neck cancer in 9. In the dose-escalation cohort, 75% to 90% of patients were male, and the mean age was approximately 60 years with a range of roughly 20 to 80. Prior anti-PD-1, anti-PD-L1 or anti-CTLA-4 therapy was permitted, and 40% of dose-escalation patients had received checkpoint inhibitors. Partial responses were achieved by three dose-escalation patients, of whom one had hepatocellular carcinoma and two had cutaneous melanoma. Peripheral TCRbeta sequencing was intended to test whether TCR sequence diversity was altered and clonal T-cell expansion was caused by ivuxolimab. The paper covers the monotherapy dose-escalation part of the phase I ivuxolimab trial, which included N = 52 patients.

What the authors observed across the whole study: Low levels of normalized T-cell clonal expansion were also seen in some nonresponding patients. In partial responders in the 0.1-3.0 mg/kg groups, normalized peripheral clonal expansion was found to be among the lowest, especially among CD8+ T cells. At doses of 0.1 to 3.0 mg/kg, clonal expansion of both CD4+ and CD8+ blood T cells was observed from baseline to week 6. After ivuxolimab, more expanded clones were found on average in CD8+ T cells than in CD4+ T cells. Antigen specificity was not determined for the clonally expanded peripheral T cells.

The source is an adult with an advanced solid tumor such as melanoma, head and neck, liver or kidney cancer. The input for sequencing was CD4+ or CD8+ T cells sorted from blood, taken in a trial of the OX40 agonist ivuxolimab. This receptor chain uses TRBV7-2 and TRBJ2-5; TRBD2 could be the D gene, as 7 bases match. The CDR3 protein sequence reads: CASSLDGGGQTQYF. The nucleotide sequence reads TGTGCCAGCAGCTTAGATGGGGGGGGGCAGACCCAGTACTTC.